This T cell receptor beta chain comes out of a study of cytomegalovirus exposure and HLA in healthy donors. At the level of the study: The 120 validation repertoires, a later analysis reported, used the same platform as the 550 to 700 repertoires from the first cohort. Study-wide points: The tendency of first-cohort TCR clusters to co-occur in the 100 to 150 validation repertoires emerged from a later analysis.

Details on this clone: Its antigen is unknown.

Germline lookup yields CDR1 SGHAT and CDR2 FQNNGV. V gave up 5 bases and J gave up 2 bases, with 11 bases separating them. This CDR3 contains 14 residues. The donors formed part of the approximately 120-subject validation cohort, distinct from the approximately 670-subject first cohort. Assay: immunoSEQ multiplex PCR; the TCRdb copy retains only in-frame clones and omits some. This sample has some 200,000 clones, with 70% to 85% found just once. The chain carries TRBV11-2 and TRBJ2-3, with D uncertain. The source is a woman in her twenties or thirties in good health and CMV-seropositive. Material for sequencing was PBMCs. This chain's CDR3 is CASSPVGLTDTQYF. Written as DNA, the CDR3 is TGTGCCAGCAGCCCCGTGGGCCTCACAGATACGCAGTATTTT.